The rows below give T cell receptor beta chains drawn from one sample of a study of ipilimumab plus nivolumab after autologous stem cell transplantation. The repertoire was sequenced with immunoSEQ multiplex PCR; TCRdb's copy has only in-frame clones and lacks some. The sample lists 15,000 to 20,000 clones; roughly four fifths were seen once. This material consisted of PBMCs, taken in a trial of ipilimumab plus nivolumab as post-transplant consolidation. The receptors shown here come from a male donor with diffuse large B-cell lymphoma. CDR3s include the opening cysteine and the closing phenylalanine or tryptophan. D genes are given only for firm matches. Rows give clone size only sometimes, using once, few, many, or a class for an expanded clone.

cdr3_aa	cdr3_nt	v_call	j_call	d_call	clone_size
CAWQGGISGNTIYF	TGTGCCTGGCAGGGAGGGATCTCTGGAAACACCATATATTTT	TRBV30	TRBJ1-3	-	-
CASSHNSLTYEQYF	TGCGCCAGCAGCCACAACAGCTTGACCTACGAGCAGTACTTC	TRBV4-1	TRBJ2-7	-	-
CSVEGTGNYGYTF	TGCAGCGTTGAAGGAACAGGGAACTATGGCTACACCTTC	TRBV29-1	TRBJ1-2	-	once
CASSPQGSLMNTEAFF	TGTGCCAGCTCACCTCAGGGGTCACTTATGAACACTGAAGCTTTCTTT	TRBV18	TRBJ1-1	-	-
CASRDDRRNGYTF	TGTGCCAGCAGAGACGACAGGCGGAACGGCTACACCTTC	TRBV7-9	TRBJ1-2	-	once
CSVHNTGSSYEQYF	TGCAGCGTACATAATACAGGGAGCTCCTACGAGCAGTACTTC	TRBV29-1	TRBJ2-7	-	-
CASSLNRGGEKLFF	TGCGCCAGCAGCTTGAACAGGGGGGGTGAAAAACTGTTTTTT	TRBV5-1	TRBJ1-4	TRBD1	-
CATLLGGFLNTYEQYF	TGTGCCACCCTGTTGGGAGGGTTCCTCAATACCTACGAGCAGTACTTC	TRBV14	TRBJ2-7	TRBD2	-
CASTFLDATDTQYF	TGCGCCAGCACCTTTTTAGACGCCACAGATACGCAGTATTTT	TRBV5-1	TRBJ2-3	-	-
CASSLGGWGNQPQHF	TGTGCCAGCAGCTTAGGAGGTTGGGGCAATCAGCCCCAGCATTTT	TRBV7-9	TRBJ1-5	-	-
CASSEVGSYNEQFF	TGTGCCAGCAGTGAGGTGGGGTCCTACAATGAGCAGTTCTTC	TRBV6-1	TRBJ2-1	-	-
CASSSIRDKGPEAFF	TGTGCCAGCAGCTCCATTAGGGACAAGGGCCCTGAAGCTTTCTTT	TRBV11-2	TRBJ1-1	-	-
CASTGLNEQFF	TGTGCCAGCACAGGGCTCAATGAGCAGTTCTTC	TRBV7-9	TRBJ2-1	-	-
CASSLGPPISSTDTQYF	TGTGCCAGCAGTTTGGGGCCGCCAATTTCTAGCACAGATACGCAGTATTTT	TRBV27	TRBJ2-3	-	-
CASSPGVRFGYTF	TGTGCCAGCAGCCCTGGTGTTAGATTTGGCTACACCTTC	TRBV5-6	TRBJ1-2	-	few
CASRDRGDEKLFF	TGTGCCAGTAGAGACAGGGGGGACGAAAAACTGTTTTTT	TRBV19	TRBJ1-4	TRBD1	few
CASSPGGAQSEAFF	TGTGCCAGCTCACCTGGGGGGGCTCAGAGTGAAGCTTTCTTT	TRBV18	TRBJ1-1	-	-
CASSYSTMNTEAFF	TGTGCCAGCAGTTACTCGACGATGAACACTGAAGCTTTCTTT	TRBV6-5	TRBJ1-1	-	-